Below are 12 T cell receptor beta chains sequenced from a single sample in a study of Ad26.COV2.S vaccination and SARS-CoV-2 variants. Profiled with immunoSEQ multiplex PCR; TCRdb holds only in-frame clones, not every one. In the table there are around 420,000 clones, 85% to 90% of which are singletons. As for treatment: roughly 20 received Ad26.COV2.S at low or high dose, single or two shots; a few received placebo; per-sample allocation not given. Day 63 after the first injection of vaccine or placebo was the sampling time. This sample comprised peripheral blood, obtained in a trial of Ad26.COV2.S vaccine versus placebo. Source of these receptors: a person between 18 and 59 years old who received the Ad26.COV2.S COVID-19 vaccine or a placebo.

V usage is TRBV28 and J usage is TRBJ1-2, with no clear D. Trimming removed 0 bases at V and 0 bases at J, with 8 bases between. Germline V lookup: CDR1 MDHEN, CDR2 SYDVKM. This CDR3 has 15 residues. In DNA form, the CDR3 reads TGTGCCAGCAGTTTATGGGATCAGGCTAACTATGGCTACACCTTC. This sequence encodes CASSLWDQANYGYTF.

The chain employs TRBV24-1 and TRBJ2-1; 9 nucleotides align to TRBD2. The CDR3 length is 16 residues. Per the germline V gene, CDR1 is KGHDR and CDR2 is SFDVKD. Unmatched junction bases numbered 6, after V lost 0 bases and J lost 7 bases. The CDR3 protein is CATSDLVAGVGNEQFF. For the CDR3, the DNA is TGTGCCACCAGTGATTTGGTAGCGGGGGTAGGAAATGAGCAGTTCTTC.

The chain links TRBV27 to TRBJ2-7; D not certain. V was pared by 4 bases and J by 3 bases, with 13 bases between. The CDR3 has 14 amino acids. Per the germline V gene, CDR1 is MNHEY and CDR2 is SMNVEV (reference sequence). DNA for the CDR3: TGTGCCAGCAGTTGGGGTGGTTCGGGCTACGAGCAGTACTTC. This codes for CASSWGGSGYEQYF.

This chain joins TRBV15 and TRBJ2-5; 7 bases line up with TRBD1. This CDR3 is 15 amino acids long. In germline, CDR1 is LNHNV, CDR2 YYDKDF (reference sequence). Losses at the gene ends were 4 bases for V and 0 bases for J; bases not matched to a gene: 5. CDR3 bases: TGTGCCACCAGCAAAACCGGGACAGACCAAGAGACCCAGTACTTC. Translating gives CATSKTGTDQETQYF.

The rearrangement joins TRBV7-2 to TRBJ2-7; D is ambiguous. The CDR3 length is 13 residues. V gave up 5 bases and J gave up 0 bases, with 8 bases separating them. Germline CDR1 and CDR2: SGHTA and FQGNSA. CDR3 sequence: CASSPPSSYEQYF. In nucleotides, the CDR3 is TGTGCCAGCAGCCCCCCGAGCTCCTACGAGCAGTACTTC.

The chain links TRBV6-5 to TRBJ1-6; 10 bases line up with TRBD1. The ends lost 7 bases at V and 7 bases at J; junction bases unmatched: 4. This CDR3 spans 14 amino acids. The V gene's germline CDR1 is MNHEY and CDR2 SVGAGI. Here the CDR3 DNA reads TGTGCCAGCATGACAGGGGGCGCGAATTCACCCCTCCACTTT. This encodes CASMTGGANSPLHF.

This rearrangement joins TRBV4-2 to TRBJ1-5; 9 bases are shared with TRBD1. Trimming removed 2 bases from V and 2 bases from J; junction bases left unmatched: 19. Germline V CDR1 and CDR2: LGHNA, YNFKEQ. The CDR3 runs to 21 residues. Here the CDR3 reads CASSQIYAHTGTGNGNQPQHF. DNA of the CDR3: TGTGCCAGCAGCCAAATATACGCACATACCGGGACAGGGAACGGCAATCAGCCCCAGCATTTT.

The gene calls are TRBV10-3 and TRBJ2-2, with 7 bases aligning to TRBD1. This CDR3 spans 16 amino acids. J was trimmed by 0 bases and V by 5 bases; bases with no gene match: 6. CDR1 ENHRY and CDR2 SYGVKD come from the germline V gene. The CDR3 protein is CAISFDGTANTGELFF. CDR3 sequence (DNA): TGTGCCATCAGTTTTGACGGGACAGCGAACACCGGGGAGCTGTTTTTT.

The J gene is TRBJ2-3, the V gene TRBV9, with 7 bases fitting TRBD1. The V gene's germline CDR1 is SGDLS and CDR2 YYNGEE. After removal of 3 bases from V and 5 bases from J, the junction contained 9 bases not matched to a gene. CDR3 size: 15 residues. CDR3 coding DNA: TGTGCCAGCAGCGGTGGGGACAGCCTGGGAGATACGCAGTATTTT. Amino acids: CASSGGDSLGDTQYF.

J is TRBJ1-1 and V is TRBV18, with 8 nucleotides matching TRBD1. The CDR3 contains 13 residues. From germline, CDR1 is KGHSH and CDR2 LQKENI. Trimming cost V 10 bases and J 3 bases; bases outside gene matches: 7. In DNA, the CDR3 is TGTGCCATGACACAGGGGGGGGACACTGAAGCTTTCTTT. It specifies CAMTQGGDTEAFF.

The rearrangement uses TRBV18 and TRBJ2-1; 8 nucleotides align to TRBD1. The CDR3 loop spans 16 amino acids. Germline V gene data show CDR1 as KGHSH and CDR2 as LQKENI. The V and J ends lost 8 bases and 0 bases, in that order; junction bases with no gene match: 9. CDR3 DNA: TGTGCCAGCCGGGCTAGGACAGGGACCTCCTACAATGAGCAGTTCTTC. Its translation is CASRARTGTSYNEQFF.

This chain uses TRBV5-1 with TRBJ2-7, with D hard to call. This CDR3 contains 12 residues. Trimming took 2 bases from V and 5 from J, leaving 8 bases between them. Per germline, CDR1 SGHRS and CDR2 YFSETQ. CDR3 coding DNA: TGCGCCAGCAGCTTACCGTCGGACGAGCAGTACTTC. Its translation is CASSLPSDEQYF.